Described below is a single T cell receptor (beta chain) sequence and its context. Its antigen is as yet unknown. The CDR3 sequence is 14 residues long. Germline assignment: CDR1 SNHLY and CDR2 FYNNEI. Trimming took off 3 bases at V and 0 bases at J, with 5 bases between the two ends. Measured with immunoSEQ multiplex PCR; TCRdb has only the in-frame clones, and not every one. The data show 45,000 to 65,000 clones, over 80% seen once. The sample originates from a study of T cell responses to AZD1222 COVID-19 vaccine. Findings and limits, study-wide: Spike as a whole was targeted by vaccine-associated CD4 TCRs, dominant at 160-218 and 743-854. A reported finding is that nearly half of spike-specific TCRs target unmutated variant regions.

The sequence derives from an adult in good health. This rearrangement joins TRBV2 to TRBJ1-4, with unresolved D. The sequencing here drew on peripheral blood, taken on day 0 of AZD1222 vaccination. CDR3 DNA: TGTGCCAGCAGTGACAGATCAACTAATGAAAAACTGTTTTTT. Protein: CASSDRSTNEKLFF.